This passage covers 30 T cell receptor beta chains from one sample sequenced in a study of beta chain features in type 1 diabetes. The whole isolated RNA underwent reverse transcription, so sequencing captured expressed TCRB transcripts. Data came from immunoSEQ multiplex PCR; TCRdb stores just in-frame clones and leaves some out. The sample has about 360,000 clones; roughly 12% are singletons. Sequenced: naive CD4+ T cells from blood. The receptors were sampled from a man between 18 and 29 years old in good health.

The chain uses TRBV4-3 and TRBJ1-5; D is uncertain. This CDR3 is built from 14 residues. Germline V gene sequence: CDR1 LGHNA, CDR2 YSLEER. The V gene lost 0 bases and the J gene lost 5 bases, with 8 bases spanning the gap. The CDR3 loop reads CASSQDGRYQPQHF. In DNA, the CDR3 is TGCGCCAGCAGCCAAGATGGGCGTTATCAGCCCCAGCATTTT.

This clone was counted between two and nine times. The chain combines TRBV7-2 with TRBJ1-1; a possible D gene is TRBD1 (6 bases). V was cut by 5 bases and J by 1 base, with 17 bases left in between. CDR1 is SGHTA, CDR2 FQGNSA, per germline. CDR3 length equals 16 residues. The CDR3 protein is CASSPPMPGQNTEAFF. The CDR3 region has the DNA TGTGCCAGCAGCCCACCGATGCCGGGACAGAACACTGAAGCTTTCTTT.

The chain combines TRBV28 with TRBJ1-2; D is unclear. The CDR3 is 14 residues long. Trimming shortened V by 5 bases and J by 8 bases, and 18 bases separated the two germline ends. Germline V gives CDR1 MDHEN, CDR2 SYDVKM. The CDR3 bases are TGTGCCAGCAGTGCCACTCAAATTTCGAACGGCTACACCTTC. As protein: CASSATQISNGYTF.

As to this clone: This sample also contains other DNA sequences that code for the same CDR3. The J gene is TRBJ2-5, the V gene TRBV6-1; the D is unclear. This CDR3 is built from 11 residues. CDR1 is MNHNS and CDR2 is SASEGT in the germline V gene. The germline V and J ends were trimmed by 5 bases and 2 bases, with 3 bases remaining between them. The CDR3 DNA sequence: TGTGCCAGCAGTCAACAAGAGACCCAGTACTTC. This translates into CASSQQETQYF.

This clone was found a few times. The rearrangement joins TRBV7-3 to TRBJ2-1, with 7 bases aligning to TRBD1. The junction had 9 bases not matched to a gene; V was cut back by 1 base and J by 9 bases. Germline CDR1 SGHTA, CDR2 FQGTGA. The CDR3 is 15 amino acids. The CDR3 nucleotides are TGTGCCAGCAGCTTAAACACAGGGGTGGGTGGTGAGCAGTTCTTC. It translates to CASSLNTGVGGEQFF.

V usage is TRBV9 and J usage is TRBJ2-7; 14 nucleotides match TRBD2. This CDR3 contains 16 residues. Germline CDR1 SGDLS, CDR2 YYNGEE. V lost 3 bases to trimming and J lost 2 bases; unmatched junction nucleotides: 4. In DNA form, the CDR3 reads TGTGCCAGCAGCGAGGGACTAGCGGGAGCCCCCTACGAGCAGTACTTC. Translating it yields CASSEGLAGAPYEQYF.

The V call is TRBV9, the J call TRBJ2-2, with D perhaps TRBD2 (5 bases). The CDR3 loop spans 14 amino acids. V shed 1 base and J shed 7 bases, with 11 bases lying between them. Germline CDR1 SGDLS, CDR2 YYNGEE. CDR3 residues: CASSVTTRGGELFF. Written as DNA, the CDR3 is TGTGCCAGCAGCGTAACGACCCGGGGCGGGGAGCTGTTTTTT. Complete variable domain (other parts from reference TRBV9 and TRBJ2-2): DSGVTQTPKHLITATGQRVTLRCSPRSGDLSVYWYQQSLDQGLQFLIQYYNGEERAKGNILERFSAQQFPDLHSELNLSSLELGDSALYFCASSVTTRGGELFFGEGSRLTVL.

The chain carries TRBV19 and TRBJ1-5, with D possibly being TRBD1 (6 bases). The CDR3 covers 15 residues. The germline V gene encodes CDR1 LNHDA and CDR2 SQIVND (reference sequence). The V and J ends lost 6 bases and 0 bases respectively, with 12 bases between them. The CDR3 region has the DNA TGTGCCAGTAGCAAGGGACAAAATAGCAATCAGCCCCAGCATTTT. As protein: CASSKGQNSNQPQHF.

This chain links TRBV30 with TRBJ2-5; the D gene is possibly TRBD1 (6 bases). Per germline, CDR1 GTSNPN and CDR2 SVGIG (reference sequence). The ends were cut back, 7 bases at V and 5 bases at J, with 20 bases in the middle. This CDR3 has 14 amino acids. The CDR3 region has the DNA TGTGCCTCAAACAGGGTGCCAGTCTTGGAGACCCAGTACTTC. Translating gives CASNRVPVLETQYF.

J is TRBJ1-2 and V is TRBV30; a weak D match, TRBD1 (6 bases). This CDR3 has 14 residues. Germline V lookup: CDR1 GTSNPN, CDR2 SVGIG (reference sequence). Trimming cost V 3 bases and J 4 bases, with 15 bases left between them. CDR3 sequence: CAWSDERGAYGYTF. CDR3 coding DNA: TGTGCCTGGAGCGATGAACGGGGGGCCTATGGCTACACCTTC.

The rearrangement joins TRBV7-2 to TRBJ2-7; TRBD2 aligns across 9 bases. The germline gives CDR1 SGHTA, CDR2 FQGNSA. V shed 6 bases and J 5 bases; nucleotides not matched to a gene: 11. There are 15 residues in the CDR3. The CDR3: CASRGVAGGRDEQYF. The CDR3, as DNA: TGTGCCAGCAGGGGGGTGGCGGGAGGGAGAGACGAGCAGTACTTC.

The chain is built from TRBV27 and TRBJ1-4, with 11 bases fitting TRBD1. CDR3 length equals 15 residues. V was clipped by 6 bases and J by 7 bases; unmatched bases: 7. The germline gives CDR1 MNHEY, CDR2 SMNVEV (reference sequence). DNA for the CDR3: TGTGCCAGCAGCCTTCGGGACAGGGGGAGTGAAAAACTGTTTTTT. As protein: CASSLRDRGSEKLFF.

This clone was found a few times. J is TRBJ2-4 and V is TRBV7-2; 8 nucleotides align to TRBD2. The CDR3 loop spans 17 amino acids. The junction had 12 bases not matched to a gene; V was cut back by 4 bases and J by 4 bases. Germline loops: CDR1 SGHTA, CDR2 FQGNSA. DNA of the CDR3: TGTGCCAGCAGCTCGGGACTAGTTCGTAGTCTTAAAAACATTCAGTACTTC. Its translation is CASSSGLVRSLKNIQYF. The complete variable domain, with remaining parts taken from reference TRBV7-2 and TRBJ2-4, reads GAGVSQSPSNKVTEKGKDVELRCDPISGHTALYWYRQSLGQGLEFLIYFQGNSAPDKSGLPSDRFSAERTGGSVSTLTIQRTQQEDSAVYLCASSSGLVRSLKNIQYFGAGTRLSVL.

This clone was detected a few times. The chain combines TRBV15 with TRBJ2-3, with 8 bases that match TRBD2. The V segment lost 2 bases and the J segment 0 bases; nucleotides outside the gene matches: 4. The CDR3 contains 16 residues. Germline CDR1 LNHNV, CDR2 YYDKDF (reference sequence). CDR3 loop: CATSRRAGVSTDTQYF. The CDR3 bases are TGTGCCACCAGCAGACGAGCGGGAGTAAGCACAGATACGCAGTATTTT.

V and J are TRBV4-2 and TRBJ2-2; TRBD2 agrees at 8 bases. CDR3 size: 17 residues. V shed 0 bases, J shed 3 bases, and the junction held 6 bases outside the gene matches. Germline CDR1 LGHNA, CDR2 YNFKEQ. The CDR3 DNA is TGTGCCAGCAGCCAAGATGTCAGGCGGGGGGACACCGGGGAGCTGTTTTTT. Translated: CASSQDVRRGDTGELFF.

In this sample, this clone turned up a few times. The chain joins TRBV9 to TRBJ1-2, with no clear D. Germline V gene data show CDR1 as SGDLS and CDR2 as YYNGEE. V lost 0 bases, J lost 4 bases, and 10 bases lay in between. The CDR3 is made up of 14 amino acids. The CDR3 is CASSVEARPYGYTF. The CDR3 coding sequence is TGTGCCAGCAGCGTAGAGGCCAGGCCCTATGGCTACACCTTC.

There are a few counts of this clone. The chain is built from TRBV6-1 and TRBJ2-7; D gene ambiguous. Germline loops: CDR1 MNHNS, CDR2 SASEGT. V was shortened by 2 bases and J by 7 bases, with 9 bases between the two germline ends. This CDR3 is 12 amino acids long. The CDR3 reads CASSEIGSEQYF. As DNA, the CDR3 is TGTGCCAGCAGTGAAATCGGGTCGGAGCAGTACTTC.

This clone has only a few counts. The chain uses TRBV14 and TRBJ1-1; no clear D. In germline, CDR1 is SGHDN, CDR2 FVKESK. V gave up 7 bases and J gave up 3 bases, with 18 bases separating them. The length of the CDR3 is 15 residues. The CDR3 DNA follows: TGTGCCAGCACTTCCCCGGGGAGTGGGGACACTGAAGCTTTCTTT. This sequence encodes CASTSPGSGDTEAFF.

The chain joins TRBV5-1 to TRBJ2-5, with D possibly TRBD1 on 6 matching bases. The CDR3 loop spans 14 amino acids. The V and J ends lost 2 bases and 2 bases respectively, with 10 bases between them. In germline, CDR1 is SGHRS, CDR2 YFSETQ. CDR3 nucleotide sequence: TGCGCCAGCAGCTTCGGGACACTTCAAGAGACCCAGTACTTC. Its protein product is CASSFGTLQETQYF.

This clone was seen a few times. The V and J genes are TRBV7-9 and TRBJ2-3; weak D call: TRBD2 (5 bases). Germline V gene data show CDR1 as SEHNR and CDR2 as FQNEAQ (reference sequence). V gave up 2 bases and J gave up 6 bases, with 6 bases separating them. The CDR3 contains 12 residues. The CDR3 DNA reads TGTGCCAGCAGCTTACTAGCCGATACGCAGTATTTT. Protein sequence: CASSLLADTQYF.

This clone was observed at least ten times. This chain links TRBV29-1 with TRBJ2-5; the D gene is possibly TRBD2 (5 bases). V shed 5 bases and J shed 3 bases, with 10 bases lying between them. The germline V gene encodes CDR1 SQVTM and CDR2 ANQGSEA. CDR3 length equals 12 residues. In DNA form, the CDR3 reads TGCAGCGTTTCCCCCGGGGAAGAGACCCAGTACTTC. Its protein is CSVSPGEETQYF.

V is TRBV29-1 and J is TRBJ2-7, with a tentative D call TRBD2 (5 bases). CDR3 length: 15 residues. V was clipped by 3 bases and J by 2 bases, with 17 bases between them. Germline values: CDR1 SQVTM, CDR2 ANQGSEA. The DNA of the CDR3 is TGCAGCGTTGAGGGTCGGGGATCGGCGGCCTACGAGCAGTACTTC. Its translation: CSVEGRGSAAYEQYF.

This sequence joins TRBV25-1 and TRBJ1-1; D gene unclear. V was trimmed by 3 bases and J by 1 base, leaving 12 bases between them. Germline CDR1 and CDR2: MGHDK and SYGVNS. The CDR3 runs 15 residues. CDR3 DNA: TGTGCCAGCAGTGATAATTCGTACAGGAACACTGAAGCTTTCTTT. It is translated as CASSDNSYRNTEAFF.

V gene TRBV7-9 combines with J gene TRBJ2-7; 7 bases are shared with TRBD2. CDR1 is SEHNR, CDR2 FQNEAQ, per germline (reference sequence). The CDR3 is made up of 16 amino acids. Losses at the gene ends were 3 bases for V and 7 bases for J; bases not matched to a gene: 15. The CDR3 region has the DNA TGTGCCAGCAGCTTGGGGATCGCGGGAGTCGGCCGGGAGCAGTACTTC. Translated, it gives CASSLGIAGVGREQYF. The full variable domain, in which reference TRBV7-9 and TRBJ2-7 provide the parts outside the CDR3, is DTGVSQNPRHKITKRGQNVTFRCDPISEHNRLYWYRQTLGQGPEFLTYFQNEAQLEKSRLLSDRFSAERPKGSFSTLEIQRTEQGDSAMYLCASSLGIAGVGREQYFGPGTRLTVT.

The genes are TRBV7-6 and TRBJ1-5, with D tentatively TRBD1 (5 bases). This CDR3 contains 13 residues. V was cut by 4 bases and J by 6 bases, with 10 bases left in between. CDR1 is SGHVS, CDR2 FNYEAQ, per germline. The CDR3 DNA sequence: TGTGCCAGCAGCTGGGGGGAGGGTCAGCCCCAGCATTTT. The encoded protein is CASSWGEGQPQHF.

Only a few counts were recorded for this clone. The chain is built from TRBV29-1 and TRBJ1-1, with D uncertain. V was trimmed by 0 bases and J by 7 bases, leaving 12 bases between them. Germline CDR1 and CDR2: SQVTM and ANQGSEA. The CDR3 sequence is 13 residues long. The CDR3 DNA follows: TGCAGCGTTGAAGATCGGGGAGTTGGTGAAGCTTTCTTT. This codes for CSVEDRGVGEAFF.

This clone was detected a few times. V gene TRBV5-1 combines with J gene TRBJ2-5; 8 bases fit TRBD2. Germline-derived CDR1 and CDR2 are SGHRS and YFSETQ. CDR3 length: 15 residues. Germline trimming cut 1 base from V and 0 bases from J; bases unmatched to any gene: 2. CDR3 nucleotide sequence: TGCGCCAGCAGCTTGCCACTAGCGGACCAAGAGACCCAGTACTTC. It encodes CASSLPLADQETQYF.

This clone was seen a few times. V and J are TRBV30 and TRBJ2-7; maybe TRBD1 (6 bases). Germline V gives CDR1 GTSNPN, CDR2 SVGIG (reference sequence). This CDR3 has 12 residues. Between the trimmed V and J ends, which lost 2 bases and 3 bases, there was a span of 8 bases. In DNA, the CDR3 is TGTGCCTGGAGTACACAGGGCTACGAGCAGTACTTC. Protein sequence: CAWSTQGYEQYF. Combining the CDR3 with reference TRBV30 and TRBJ2-7 gives the whole variable domain SQTIHQWPATLVQPVGSPLSLECTVEGTSNPNLYWYRQAAGRGLQLLFYSVGIGQISSEVPQNLSASRPQDRQFILSSKKLLLSDSGFYLCAWSTQGYEQYFGPGTRLTVT.

This chain connects TRBV9 to TRBJ1-1, with D uncertain. Between the trimmed V and J ends, which lost 0 bases and 8 bases, there was a span of 8 bases. This CDR3 comprises 12 residues. Germline assignment: CDR1 SGDLS and CDR2 YYNGEE. CDR3: CASSVALSEAFF. CDR3 nucleotides: TGTGCCAGCAGCGTAGCCCTGTCGGAAGCTTTCTTT.

This clone was seen a handful of times. The chain couples TRBV5-4 to TRBJ2-5, with D unresolved. CDR3 length: 15 residues. V dropped 0 bases and J dropped 1 base, with 10 bases sitting between them. CDR1 and CDR2 (germline): SGHNT, YYREEE (reference sequence). CDR3 amino acids: CASSLDSYSQETQYF. The DNA for the CDR3 is TGTGCCAGCAGCTTGGATTCTTACAGCCAAGAGACCCAGTACTTC.